The sequence of this TCR beta chain was determined in a study of blood T cell repertoires in COVID-19. Study details: Acute and convalescent COVID-19 samples came from the United States, Italy and Spain. Sources were T cells, B-cell-depleted T cells, or PBMCs; the material itself was cDNA or gDNA.

The CDR3 has 15 residues. The germline gives CDR1 SNHLY, CDR2 FYNNEI. The trim removed 6 bases at V and 10 bases at J, leaving 14 bases unmatched. Libraries were prepared by immunoSEQ multiplex PCR; TCRdb keeps only in-frame clonotypes and omits some of them. The sample gives roughly 190,000 clones, 86% of which show up once; roughly 9.8% is in the top ten. The chain employs TRBV2 and TRBJ1-4, with TRBD1 matching over 7 bases. This sequence originates from a woman aged 60-75 years with COVID-19, enrolled during active disease. Sequenced: peripheral blood. CDR3 sequence reads: CASRVTGAGLGKLFF. CDR3 bases: TGTGCCAGCAGGGTAACAGGGGCTGGTCTGGGAAAACTGTTTTTT. The whole variable domain, remainder taken from reference TRBV2 and TRBJ1-4, is EPEVTQTPSHQVTQMGQEVILRCVPISNHLYFYWYRQILGQKVEFLVSFYNNEISEKSEIFDDQFSVERPDGSNFTLKIRSTKLEDSAMYFCASRVTGAGLGKLFFGSGTQLSVL.